A few counts support the clone carrying this T cell receptor (beta chain). The CDR3 loop spans 10 amino acids. V gave up 4 bases and J gave up 10 bases, with 10 bases separating them. Germline V gene lookup returns CDR1 SQVTM and CDR2 ANQGSEA. The data belong to a study of blood T cell repertoires in COVID-19. Study-wide context: Whether acute or convalescent, the COVID-19 samples came from the United States, Italy and Spain. The analysed material was cDNA or gDNA that came from T cells, B-cell-depleted T cells, or PBMCs.

Source study methods: The authors estimated nucleated cell counts from reference gene primer amplification. The repertoire was sequenced with immunoSEQ multiplex PCR; TCRdb's copy has only in-frame clones and lacks some. That table supplies the V and J calls and clone size; D and trimming were determined from the DNA. The sample consists of approximately 260,000 clones, about 91% of them appearing once. The chain carries TRBV29-1 and TRBJ1-2; no firm D call. Input material: peripheral blood. The TCR originated in a woman in her thirties or forties who had recovered from COVID-19. In DNA form, the CDR3 reads TGCAGCGTTGGACGGACTTCCTACACCTTC. It yields the protein CSVGRTSYTF. Combining the CDR3 with reference TRBV29-1 and TRBJ1-2 gives the whole variable domain SAVISQKPSRDICQRGTSLTIQCQVDSQVTMMFWYRQQPGQSLTLIATANQGSEATYESGFVIDKFPISRPNLTFSTLTVSNMSPEDSSIYLCSVGRTSYTFGSGTRLTVV.